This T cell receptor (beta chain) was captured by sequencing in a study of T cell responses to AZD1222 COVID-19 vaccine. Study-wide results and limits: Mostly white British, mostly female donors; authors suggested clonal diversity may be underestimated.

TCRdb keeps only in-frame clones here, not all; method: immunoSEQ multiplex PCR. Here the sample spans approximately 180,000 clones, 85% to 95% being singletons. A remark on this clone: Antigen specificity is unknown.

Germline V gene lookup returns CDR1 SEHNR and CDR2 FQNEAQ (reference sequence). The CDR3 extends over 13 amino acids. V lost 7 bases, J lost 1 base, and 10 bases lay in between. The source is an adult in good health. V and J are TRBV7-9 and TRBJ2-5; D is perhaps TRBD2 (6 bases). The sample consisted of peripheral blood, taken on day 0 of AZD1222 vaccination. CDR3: CASNRDFQETQYF. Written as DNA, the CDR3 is TGTGCCAGCAACCGGGACTTCCAAGAGACCCAGTACTTC.